What follows are 8 T cell receptor beta chains derived from one specimen sequenced in a study of blood T cell repertoires in COVID-19. Sequencing was performed with immunoSEQ multiplex PCR; in TCRdb, only in-frame clones are kept and a portion is missing. The sample records hundreds of thousands of clones, approximately 86% being singletons. Sequencing used peripheral blood. The receptors were sampled from a woman in her fifties or sixties who had recovered from COVID-19.

This chain links TRBV5-4 with TRBJ2-5; D is unclear. The CDR3 consists of 12 residues. Germline values: CDR1 SGHNT, CDR2 YYREEE (reference sequence). Between the trimmed V and J ends, which lost 4 bases and 9 bases, there was a span of 13 bases. In DNA form, the CDR3 reads TGTGCCAGCAGCACTCCCGCCCGGGCCCAGTACTTC. Its protein is CASSTPARAQYF.

V usage is TRBV27 and J usage is TRBJ2-5; TRBD2 is a possible D gene (6 bases). The CDR3 covers 15 residues. Germline V gives CDR1 MNHEY, CDR2 SMNVEV (reference sequence). V lost 5 bases and J 1 base, leaving 14 bases between the germline ends. As DNA, the CDR3 is TGTGCCAGCAGTCCAAGAGCGGGTGGCCAAGAGACCCAGTACTTC. It codes for CASSPRAGGQETQYF.

This chain links TRBV19 with TRBJ1-1, with D uncertain. This CDR3 comprises 13 residues. Germline V gene data show CDR1 as LNHDA and CDR2 as SQIVND (reference sequence). V shed 7 bases and J shed 5 bases, with 14 bases lying between them. The DNA for the CDR3 is TGTGCCAGTACCGTCCGGGGAGGGACTGAAGCTTTCTTT. This gives the protein CASTVRGGTEAFF.

This clone was recorded once. V gene TRBV12-1 combines with J gene TRBJ2-1; whether TRBD2, the table's D call, matches the DNA was not checked. TRBV12-1 is classified as a pseudogene. This CDR3 is 12 amino acids long. The CDR3 coding sequence is TGTGAAAAGCGGGGACGCAGAGGGGAGCAGTTCTTC. It specifies CEKRGRRGEQFF.

This rearrangement joins TRBV11-3 to TRBJ2-5; TRBD1 aligns across 7 bases. V lost 5 bases, J lost 1 base, and 7 bases stayed unmatched. This CDR3 spans 15 amino acids. The germline V gene has CDR1 SGHNT and CDR2 YENEEA. The CDR3 sequence is CASSARQGPQETQYF. Here the CDR3 DNA reads TGTGCCAGCAGCGCCCGACAGGGCCCCCAAGAGACCCAGTACTTC.

The chain is built from TRBV5-1 and TRBJ1-1; D unresolved. The V end was cut by 0 bases, the J end by 4 bases, with 10 bases between. Per the germline V gene, CDR1 is SGHRS and CDR2 is YFSETQ. This CDR3 comprises 14 residues. In nucleotides, the CDR3 is TGCGCCAGCAGCTTGGCCGGGTCTCCCACTGAAGCTTTCTTT. Encoded protein: CASSLAGSPTEAFF.

This clone appeared once. The CDR3 DNA reads TGTGCCAGCAGCTTGGCGGACAGGAACCACTACGAGCAGTACTTC. Amino acid sequence: CASSLADRNHYEQYF. The V and J genes are TRBV5-6 and TRBJ2-7; 7 bases map to TRBD1. Trimming removed 0 bases from V and 3 bases from J; junction bases left unmatched: 6. The CDR3 is 15 residues long. The germline V gene has CDR1 SGHDT and CDR2 YYEEEE.

This CDR3 is CASSLGFLASDTQYF. In DNA form, the CDR3 reads TGTGCCAGCAGCTTAGGCTTCTTAGCGTCAGATACGCAGTATTTT. The chain carries TRBV7-2 and TRBJ2-3; maybe TRBD2 (5 bases). Per the germline V gene, CDR1 is SGHTA and CDR2 is FQGNSA. The V end was cut by 1 base, the J end by 4 bases, with 12 bases between. CDR3 size: 15 residues.